Described below is a single T cell receptor beta chain sequence and its context. Recruited during active infection, patients (from Seattle) were subsequently followed longitudinally. The data are from a study of blood T cell repertoires in COVID-19. Per the germline V gene, CDR1 is MNHNY and CDR2 is SVGAGI (reference sequence). CDR3 size: 15 residues. Trimming shortened V by 6 bases and J by 4 bases, and 17 bases separated the two germline ends. Per the study methods: Estimation of nucleated cell counts was performed using reference gene primer amplification. Method: immunoSEQ multiplex PCR; TCRdb's copy keeps in-frame clones and lacks some. V, J and clone size are those of that table, while D and trimming were read from the DNA. The table has 150,000 or so clones, roughly 84% seen once.

The sequence came from a man between 60 and 75 years old with COVID-19, enrolled during active disease. The J gene is TRBJ2-3, the V gene TRBV6-6; the D gene is possibly TRBD2 (7 bases). Sequencing was done on a sample of peripheral blood. The CDR3 bases are TGTGCCAGCAGCAAACGGGGAGGGGGATCAGATACGCAGTATTTT. Amino acids: CASSKRGGGSDTQYF.